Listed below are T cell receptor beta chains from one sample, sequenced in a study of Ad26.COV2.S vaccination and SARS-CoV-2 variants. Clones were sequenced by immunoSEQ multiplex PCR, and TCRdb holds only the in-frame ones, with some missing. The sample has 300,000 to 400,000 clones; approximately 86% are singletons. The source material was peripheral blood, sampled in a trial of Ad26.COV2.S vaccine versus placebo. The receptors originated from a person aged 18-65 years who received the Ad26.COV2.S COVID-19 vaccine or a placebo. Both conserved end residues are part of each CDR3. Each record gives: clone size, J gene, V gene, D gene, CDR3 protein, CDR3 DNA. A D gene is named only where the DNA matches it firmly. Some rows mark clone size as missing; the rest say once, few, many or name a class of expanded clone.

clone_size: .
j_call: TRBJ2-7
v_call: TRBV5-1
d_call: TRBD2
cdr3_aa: CASSRLASYEQYF
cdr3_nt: TGCGCCAGCAGCAGACTAGCGTCCTACGAGCAGTACTTC

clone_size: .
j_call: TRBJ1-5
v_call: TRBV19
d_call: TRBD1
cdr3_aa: CATSSTGTNQPQHF
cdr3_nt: TGTGCCACTTCATCGACAGGGACCAATCAGCCCCAGCATTTT

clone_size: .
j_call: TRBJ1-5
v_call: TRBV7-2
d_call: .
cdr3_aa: CASSLGAPGQPQHF
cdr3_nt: TGTGCCAGCAGCTTAGGGGCGCCCGGTCAGCCCCAGCATTTT

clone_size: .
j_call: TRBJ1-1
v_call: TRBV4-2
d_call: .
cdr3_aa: CASSQDRGTEAFF
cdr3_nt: TGTGCCAGCAGCCAAGATAGGGGGACTGAAGCTTTCTTT

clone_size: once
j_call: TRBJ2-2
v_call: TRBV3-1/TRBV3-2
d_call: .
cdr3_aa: CASSPESTGELFF
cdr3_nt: TGTGCCAGCAGCCCAGAGTCCACCGGGGAGCTGTTTTTT

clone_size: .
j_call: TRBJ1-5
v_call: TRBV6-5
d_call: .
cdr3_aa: CASRQGGFNQPQHF
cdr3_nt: TGTGCCAGCAGACAGGGAGGCTTCAATCAGCCCCAGCATTTT

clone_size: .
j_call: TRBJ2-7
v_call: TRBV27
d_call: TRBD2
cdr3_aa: CASSLGLAGEQYF
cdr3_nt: TGTGCCAGCAGTTTGGGACTAGCGGGGGAGCAGTACTTC

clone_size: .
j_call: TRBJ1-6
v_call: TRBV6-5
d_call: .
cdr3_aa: CASSIRDYSPLHF
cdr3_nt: TGTGCCAGCAGTATCAGGGACTATTCACCCCTCCACTTT

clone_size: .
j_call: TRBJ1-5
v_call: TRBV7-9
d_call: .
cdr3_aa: CASSLDGLGPQPQHF
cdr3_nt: TGTGCCAGCAGCTTAGACGGTTTAGGCCCGCAGCCCCAGCATTTT

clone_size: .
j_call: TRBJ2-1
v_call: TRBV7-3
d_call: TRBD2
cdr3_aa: CASSLKSSGSYNEQFF
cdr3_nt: TGTGCCAGCAGCTTAAAAAGTAGCGGGTCCTACAATGAGCAGTTCTTC

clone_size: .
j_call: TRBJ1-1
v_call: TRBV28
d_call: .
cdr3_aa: CASSLPAGNTEAFF
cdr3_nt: TGTGCCAGCAGTTTACCGGCGGGGAACACTGAAGCTTTCTTT

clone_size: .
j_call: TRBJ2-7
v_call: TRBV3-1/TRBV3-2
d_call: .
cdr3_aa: CASSQDYEQYF
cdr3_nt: TGTGCCAGCAGCCAAGATTACGAGCAGTACTTC

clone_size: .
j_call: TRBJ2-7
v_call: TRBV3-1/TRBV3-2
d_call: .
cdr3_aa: CASSQSYSEQYF
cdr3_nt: TGTGCCAGCAGCCAAAGTTACAGCGAGCAGTACTTC

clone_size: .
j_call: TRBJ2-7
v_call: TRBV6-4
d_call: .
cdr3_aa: CASRPGLTTYEQYF
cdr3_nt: TGTGCCAGCAGGCCCGGACTGACAACCTACGAGCAGTACTTC

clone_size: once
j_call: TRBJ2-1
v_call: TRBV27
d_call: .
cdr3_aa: CASSQRRGSYNEQFF
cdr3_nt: TGTGCCAGCAGTCAAAGGAGGGGCTCCTACAATGAGCAGTTCTTC

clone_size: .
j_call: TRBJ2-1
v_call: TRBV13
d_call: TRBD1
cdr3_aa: CASSLGQGAYNEQFF
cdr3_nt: TGTGCCAGCAGCTTGGGACAGGGGGCATACAATGAGCAGTTCTTC

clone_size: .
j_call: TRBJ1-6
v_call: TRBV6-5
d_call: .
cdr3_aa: CASSPGLPPNSPLHF
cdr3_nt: TGTGCCAGCAGCCCCGGACTCCCCCCCAATTCACCCCTCCACTTT

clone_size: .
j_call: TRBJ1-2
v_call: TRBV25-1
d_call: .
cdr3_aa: CASSVTANYGYTF
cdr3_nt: TGTGCCAGCAGTGTCACGGCGAACTATGGCTACACCTTC